The 10 T cell receptor beta chains presented below share a single source sample, sequenced in a study of control samples from healthy donors and cancer patients. Here immunoSEQ multiplex PCR was the method, and the copy in TCRdb shows in-frame clones only, minus some. The sample yields 200,000 to 250,000 clones, about 93% seen once. Material for sequencing was blood. The origin of the receptors is a middle-aged man in good health.

The J gene is TRBJ1-4, the V gene TRBV5-1, with D perhaps matching TRBD1 (6 bases). The CDR3 sequence is 15 residues long. Germline-derived CDR1 and CDR2 are SGHRS and YFSETQ. V lost 0 bases and J lost 8, with 14 bases in between. The CDR3 DNA sequence: TGCGCCAGCAGCTTGGCCTCAGTAGGACAGGAAAAACTGTTTTTT. Its protein product is CASSLASVGQEKLFF.

The J gene is TRBJ1-6, the V gene TRBV28, with a weak D call TRBD1 (6 bases). The length of the CDR3 is 12 residues. Trimming took 8 bases from V and 7 from J, leaving 9 bases between them. In germline, CDR1 is MDHEN, CDR2 SYDVKM. The CDR3 is CASFGQNSPLHF. CDR3 DNA sequence: TGTGCCAGCTTTGGACAGAATTCACCCCTCCACTTT.

The J gene is TRBJ1-2, the V gene TRBV3-1 (or the pseudogene TRBV3-2); possible D gene TRBD1, 6 bases. V lost 2 bases to trimming and J lost 4 bases, with 20 bases between them. This CDR3 is 17 amino acids long. Germline-derived CDR1 and CDR2 are LGHDT and YNNKEL (reference sequence). The CDR3 bases are TGTGCCAGCAGCCAACGGATTATTAACAGGGCGTTCTATGGCTACACCTTC. Protein: CASSQRIINRAFYGYTF.

In the case of this clone: Its ends do not fully match the called genes, so a read error is possible. The J gene is TRBJ2-7, the V gene TRBV2, with 7 bases that match TRBD1. The CDR3 spans 14 residues. Germline V gene data show CDR1 as SNHLY and CDR2 as FYNNEI. The chain's CDR3 is CASRVNRGSDEQYF. The CDR3 DNA reads as TGTGCCAGCAGGGTCAACAGGGGCTCCGACGAGCAGTACTTC.

The genes are TRBV19 and TRBJ2-7; weak D call: TRBD1 (6 bases). V gave up 2 bases and J gave up 8 bases, with 16 bases separating them. The CDR3 length is 14 residues. Germline V CDR1 and CDR2: LNHDA, SQIVND (reference sequence). CDR3 sequence (DNA): TGTGCCAGTAGTATAACGACAGGCCAGCTCAAGCAGTACTTC. This sequence encodes CASSITTGQLKQYF.

The chain recombines TRBV5-8 with TRBJ2-7, with D tentatively TRBD1 or TRBD2 (5 bases each). Trimming stripped 2 bases from V and 6 bases from J, with 18 bases between. Looked up from germline, CDR1 is SGHTS and CDR2 is YDEGEE. The CDR3 is 15 residues long. As DNA, the CDR3 is TGTGCCAGCAGCTTATGGGGGACCGTTCTGCCCGAGCAGTACTTC. Translating gives CASSLWGTVLPEQYF.

V and J are TRBV7-9 and TRBJ2-5; unclear D gene. The germline gives CDR1 SEHNR, CDR2 FQNEAQ (reference sequence). Trimming pared 5 bases from V and 3 bases from J, leaving 4 bases between. The CDR3 is made up of 11 amino acids. The CDR3 DNA follows: TGTGCCAGCAGCCGTGAAGAGACCCAGTACTTC. Amino acids: CASSREETQYF. The full variable domain, with the rest looked up from reference TRBV7-9 and TRBJ2-5, is DTGVSQNPRHKITKRGQNVTFRCDPISEHNRLYWYRQTLGQGPEFLTYFQNEAQLEKSRLLSDRFSAERPKGSFSTLEIQRTEQGDSAMYLCASSREETQYFGPGTRLLVL.

The chain employs TRBV11-3 and TRBJ2-2; tentative D call: TRBD2 (7 bases). There are 16 residues in the CDR3. Between the trimmed V and J ends, which lost 5 bases and 7 bases, there was a span of 20 bases. From germline, CDR1 is SGHNT and CDR2 YENEEA. The CDR3 region has the DNA TGTGCCAGCAGCAGATGGGGGGGCAGAACAGGCGGGGAGCTGTTTTTT. This encodes CASSRWGGRTGGELFF.

The chain couples TRBV7-9 to TRBJ1-3, with 11 bases that match TRBD1. Germline V CDR1 and CDR2: SEHNR, FQNEAQ (reference sequence). J lost 4 bases, V lost 7 bases, and 9 bases had no gene match. This CDR3 is 16 amino acids long. As DNA, the CDR3 is TGTGCCAGCACCTCCTCGGGACAGGGGGGAGGAAACACCATATATTTT. This translates into CASTSSGQGGGNTIYF.

The V and J genes are TRBV29-1 and TRBJ1-1, with D hard to call. The CDR3 loop spans 10 amino acids. Germline V lookup: CDR1 SQVTM, CDR2 ANQGSEA. The V gene lost 8 bases and the J gene lost 13 bases, with 17 bases spanning the gap. CDR3 nucleotides: TGCAGCCTTTGGATCCTCGGGAATTTCTTT. Translated, it gives CSLWILGNFF.